Presented here are 14 T cell receptor beta chains from one specimen sequenced in a study of CD8 T cells in ankylosing spondylitis. TCRdb redid the calling of the 5' RACE reads with MiXCR, one entry per CDR3 protein. The sample lists around 150,000 distinct CDR3 sequences, around 7.9% occurring once. The sample consisted of blood, either unsorted or a sorted T cell fraction (not recorded which). These receptor sequences come from a female donor with ankylosing spondylitis or in good health (not recorded which).

This clonotype was counted many times. The genes are TRBV6-5 and TRBJ1-6, with D possibly being TRBD1 (5 bases). V was shortened by 0 bases and J by 0 bases, with 12 bases between the two germline ends. Germline CDR1 is MNHEY and CDR2 is SVGAGI. The length of the CDR3 is 18 residues. The CDR3 nucleotides are TGTGCCAGCAGTTACTCGTCAGGGCGGAGCTCCTATAATTCACCCCTCCACTTT. The encoded protein is CASSYSSGRSSYNSPLHF.

In this sample, this clonotype turned up many times. The chain has TRBV5-1 and TRBJ1-2; perhaps TRBD1 as D (5 bases). Trimming shortened V by 4 bases and J by 5 bases, and 15 bases separated the two germline ends. The CDR3 has 14 amino acids. Germline V gives CDR1 SGHRS, CDR2 YFSETQ. The CDR3 DNA sequence: TGCGCCAGCAGCCTCCCCGGGGCGGATTATGGCTACACCTTC. This encodes CASSLPGADYGYTF.

This clonotype was seen at least ten times. The gene calls are TRBV12-3 or TRBV12-4 and TRBJ1-6, with D possibly TRBD1 on 5 matching bases. V shed 7 bases and J shed 6 bases, with 16 bases lying between them. The CDR3 loop spans 15 amino acids. Here the CDR3 DNA reads TGTGCCAGCACCTTAGGTGGGGACGGTAATTCACCCCTCCACTTT. Residues: CASTLGGDGNSPLHF.

This clonotype was seen many times. This rearrangement joins TRBV4-1 to TRBJ1-5; 7 bases agree with TRBD1. V shed 5 bases, J shed 4 bases, and the junction held 8 bases outside the gene matches. This CDR3 spans 15 amino acids. Looked up from germline, CDR1 is MGHRA and CDR2 is YSYEKL. The CDR3 nucleotides read TGCGCCAGCAGCTCCACCGGGACAGTTAATCAGCCCCAGCATTTT. It specifies CASSSTGTVNQPQHF.

This clonotype has at least ten counts. The chain carries TRBV6-5 and TRBJ2-7; the D gene is possibly TRBD2 (5 bases). Trimming removed 5 bases at V and 7 bases at J, with 12 bases between. Germline V gene data show CDR1 as MNHEY and CDR2 as SVGAGI. The CDR3 consists of 12 residues. The CDR3 nucleotides read TGTGCCAGCAGTGGTGATACGGGGGAGCAGTACTTC. Protein sequence: CASSGDTGEQYF.

The sample holds many counts of this clonotype. The genes are TRBV7-3 and TRBJ2-3; D is ambiguous. V shed 6 bases and J shed 0 bases, with 7 bases lying between them. The CDR3 sequence is 13 residues long. The germline gives CDR1 SGHTA, CDR2 FQGTGA. CDR3 nucleotide sequence: TGTGCCAGCAGTGAAACTAGCACAGATACGCAGTATTTT. Its translation: CASSETSTDTQYF.

This clonotype appeared many times. The chain combines TRBV20-1 with TRBJ2-3, with 8 bases identical to TRBD2. The CDR3 runs 14 residues. V lost 1 base, J lost 5 bases, and 5 bases stayed unmatched. CDR1 is DFQATT, CDR2 SNEGSKA, per germline (reference sequence). DNA of the CDR3: TGCAGTGCTAGAGCGGGGGGGCGGATAGATACGCAGTATTTT. This codes for CSARAGGRIDTQYF.

The rearrangement joins TRBV6-5 to TRBJ1-1, with 7 bases that match TRBD1. CDR3 length: 14 amino acids. CDR1 is MNHEY, CDR2 SVGAGI, per germline. V gave up 2 bases and J gave up 5 bases; unmatched junction bases: 5. This CDR3 reads CASSYGGGRTEAFF. The CDR3 nucleotides read TGTGCCAGCAGTTACGGAGGGGGCAGGACTGAAGCTTTCTTT.

This clonotype was detected ten times or more. The V call is TRBV5-1, the J call TRBJ2-3; D may correspond to TRBD1 or TRBD2 (6 bases each). Trimming left V 3 bases short and J 6 bases short, with 17 bases between. The CDR3 runs to 15 residues. Germline V CDR1 and CDR2: SGHRS, YFSETQ. CDR3 loop: CASSSRGPDGDTQYF. As DNA, the CDR3 is TGCGCCAGCAGCTCACGGGGGCCCGACGGTGATACGCAGTATTTT.

This clonotype showed up many times. This chain links TRBV15 with TRBJ2-3, with D maybe TRBD1 (6 bases). Looked up from germline, CDR1 is LNHNV and CDR2 is YYDKDF (reference sequence). There are 19 residues in the CDR3. The V gene lost 0 bases and the J gene lost 0 bases, with 19 bases spanning the gap. The CDR3: CATSRDSLPGTGSTDTQYF. The CDR3 nucleotides are TGTGCCACCAGCAGAGACTCGCTCCCGGGAACAGGGAGCACAGATACGCAGTATTTT.

In its sample, this clonotype was seen many times. The chain recombines TRBV7-8 with TRBJ2-2; 7 nucleotides match TRBD1. The CDR3 extends over 15 amino acids. J lost 5 bases, V lost 5 bases, and 8 bases had no gene match. Germline loops: CDR1 SGHVS, CDR2 FQNEAQ. The DNA for the CDR3 is TGTGCCAGCAGCACCCGACAGGGTGGAACCGGGGAGCTGTTTTTT. Its protein is CASSTRQGGTGELFF. Full variable domain (remainder filled in from reference TRBV7-8 and TRBJ2-2): GAGVSQSPRYKVAKRGQDVALRCDPISGHVSLFWYQQALGQGPEFLTYFQNEAQLDKSGLPSDRFFAERPEGSVSTLKIQRTQQEDSAVYLCASSTRQGGTGELFFGEGSRLTVL.

This chain connects TRBV18 to TRBJ1-2; perhaps TRBD1 as D (5 bases). The length of the CDR3 is 14 residues. From germline, CDR1 is KGHSH and CDR2 LQKENI. V was clipped by 6 bases and J by 3 bases, with 14 bases between them. The CDR3 bases are TGTGCCAGCTCTCTGGGACGGCGTGACTATGGCTACACCTTC. It translates to CASSLGRRDYGYTF.

This clonotype occurred many times. The genes are TRBV9 and TRBJ1-1; 7 positions match TRBD1. V lost 3 bases, J lost 5 bases, and 16 bases stayed unmatched. CDR1 is SGDLS, CDR2 YYNGEE, per germline. The CDR3 is made up of 17 amino acids. CDR3 bases: TGTGCCAGCAGCGCAGGAAGACAGGGTTCCCCGGGGACTGAAGCTTTCTTT. Translating gives CASSAGRQGSPGTEAFF. Full variable domain (outside the CDR3, taken from reference TRBV9 and TRBJ1-1): DSGVTQTPKHLITATGQRVTLRCSPRSGDLSVYWYQQSLDQGLQFLIQYYNGEERAKGNILERFSAQQFPDLHSELNLSSLELGDSALYFCASSAGRQGSPGTEAFFGQGTRLTVV.

Ten or more counts support this clonotype. The chain couples TRBV29-1 to TRBJ1-2; D is uncertain. Germline lookup yields CDR1 SQVTM and CDR2 ANQGSEA. The CDR3 is 10 residues long. The V and J ends lost 0 bases and 8 bases respectively, with 4 bases between them. CDR3 DNA: TGCAGCGTTGAAGAAGGCGGCTACACCTTC. Its translation: CSVEEGGYTF.